What follows are 30 T cell receptor beta chains derived from one specimen sequenced in a study of T-cell memory formation after mild COVID-19. TCRdb used MiXCR to reprocess the 5' RACE reads, holding one entry per CDR3 protein. The sample has 350,000 to 450,000 distinct CDR3 sequences; under 15% are singletons. The sample comprised PBMCs or a T cell subset sorted from them (not recorded which). These receptors all stem from a man aged 18 to 29 who had mild COVID-19 (a few samples of this study predate the infection). Cell type and time point are not known.

The CDR3 protein is CASSFGRASWIQETQYF. The CDR3 DNA follows: TGCGCCAGCAGCTTTGGTCGGGCGAGCTGGATTCAAGAGACCCAGTACTTC. The gene calls are TRBV5-1 and TRBJ2-5; no clear D. Trimming cost V 2 bases and J 2 bases, with 19 bases left between them. This CDR3 has 17 amino acids. Germline CDR1 is SGHRS and CDR2 is YFSETQ.

The CDR3 DNA sequence: TGTGCCAGCAGAGGGCCAGGGCTGATGGTCGGCTACACCTTC. Translation: CASRGPGLMVGYTF. The rearrangement links TRBV6-1 to TRBJ1-2; tentatively, D is TRBD1 (5 bases). The CDR3 is 14 residues long. CDR1 is MNHNS, CDR2 SASEGT, per germline. The germline V and J ends were trimmed by 6 bases and 8 bases, with 19 bases remaining between them.

This chain joins TRBV11-2 and TRBJ1-6; D is uncertain. The CDR3 runs to 16 residues. The germline gives CDR1 SGHAT, CDR2 FQNNGV. V lost 0 bases to trimming and J lost 7 bases, with 13 bases between them. CDR3 DNA sequence: TGTGCCAGCAGCTTAGAACGGGGATCTTACAATTCACCCCTCCACTTT. Its translation: CASSLERGSYNSPLHF.

This clonotype has just a few counts. J is TRBJ2-7 and V is TRBV30, with D uncertain. The V end lost 2 bases, the J end lost 5 bases, and 7 bases lay between the germline ends. Germline V gene data show CDR1 as GTSNPN and CDR2 as SVGIG (reference sequence). The length of the CDR3 is 11 residues. The chain's CDR3 is CAWSRVHEQYF. The CDR3 DNA follows: TGTGCCTGGAGTAGGGTACACGAGCAGTACTTC.

The V gene is TRBV10-3, the J gene TRBJ2-3; D gene uncertain. Germline V lookup: CDR1 ENHRY, CDR2 SYGVKD. The germline V and J ends were trimmed by 6 bases and 0 bases, with 10 bases remaining between them. The CDR3 has 14 residues. The CDR3 sequence: CAIRGYTSTDTQYF. The CDR3 DNA sequence: TGTGCCATCAGGGGATACACTAGCACAGATACGCAGTATTTT.

The V call is TRBV11-2, the J call TRBJ1-6; TRBD1 might be the D (5 bases). The CDR3 extends over 14 amino acids. Trimming removed 4 bases at V and 10 bases at J, with 14 bases between. Germline V gene data show CDR1 as SGHAT and CDR2 as FQNNGV. As DNA, the CDR3 is TGTGCCAGCAGCTCGTCGATCAGGGTCTCACCCCTCCACTTT. Translating gives CASSSSIRVSPLHF.

CDR3 sequence: CASSPLRDRELFF. CDR3 bases: TGTGCCAGCAGCCCCCTCCGGGACAGGGAGCTGTTTTTT. The chain joins TRBV7-9 to TRBJ2-2, with D perhaps matching TRBD1 (6 bases). V shed 5 bases and J shed 9 bases, with 13 bases lying between them. Germline CDR1 reads SEHNR; CDR2 reads FQNEAQ (reference sequence). The CDR3 extends over 13 amino acids.

This clonotype was found a few times. The CDR3 DNA is TGTGCCAGGGGCGCAGGGGCCTACGAGCAGTACGTC. Amino acid sequence: CARGAGAYEQYV. V and J are TRBV7-3 and TRBJ2-7, with D tentatively TRBD1 (6 bases). Trimming cost V 9 bases and J 2 bases, with 11 bases left between them. The CDR3 is made up of 12 amino acids. Germline CDR1 reads SGHTA; CDR2 reads FQGTGA.

A few counts support this clonotype. This chain uses TRBV6-2 or TRBV6-3 with TRBJ1-4, with unresolved D. Germline lookup yields CDR1 MNHEY and CDR2 SVGEGT. The germline V and J ends were trimmed by 2 bases and 8 bases, with 15 bases remaining between them. The CDR3 sequence is 15 residues long. This chain's CDR3 is CASSYRRVGVEKLFF. In nucleotides, the CDR3 is TGTGCCAGCAGTTACAGACGGGTCGGCGTGGAAAAACTGTTTTTT.

This clonotype was recorded a few times. The genes are TRBV28 and TRBJ1-5; D is unclear. The V gene's germline CDR1 is MDHEN and CDR2 SYDVKM. V dropped 4 bases and J dropped 4 bases, with 5 bases sitting between them. The CDR3 covers 12 residues. CDR3 region: CASSSPNQPQHF. CDR3 nucleotide sequence: TGTGCCAGCAGTTCCCCGAATCAGCCCCAGCATTTT.

This clonotype was counted only a few times. The chain recombines TRBV7-6 with TRBJ2-1; TRBD2 matches at 10 bases. This CDR3 spans 19 amino acids. Germline CDR1 and CDR2: SGHVS and FNYEAQ. Trimming cost V 1 base and J 8 bases; bases outside gene matches: 17. CDR3 sequence: CASSLDGASGGQVSYEQFF. CDR3 DNA sequence: TGTGCCAGCAGCTTAGATGGTGCTAGCGGGGGACAGGTTTCATATGAGCAGTTCTTC.

Only a few counts were recorded for this clonotype. The rearrangement links TRBV6-1 to TRBJ2-3; TRBD2 aligns across 7 bases. Germline V gene sequence: CDR1 MNHNS, CDR2 SASEGT. Trimming at V came to 7 bases and at J to 6 bases, leaving 13 bases not matched to a gene. This CDR3 has 15 residues. CDR3 region: CASTGFPGGEDTQYF. As DNA, the CDR3 is TGTGCCAGCACCGGCTTTCCGGGGGGTGAGGATACGCAGTATTTT.

This chain uses TRBV7-2 with TRBJ1-5; D is uncertain. Germline V gene sequence: CDR1 SGHTA, CDR2 FQGNSA. This CDR3 has 14 amino acids. V was trimmed by 5 bases and J by 0 bases, leaving 8 bases between them. CDR3 DNA sequence: TGTGCCAGCAGCCGAGAACATAGCAATCAGCCCCAGCATTTT. This gives the protein CASSREHSNQPQHF.

The chain employs TRBV11-2 and TRBJ2-3; D uncertain. This CDR3 has 13 residues. Trimming removed 7 bases from V and 2 bases from J, with 10 bases in between. Germline-derived CDR1 and CDR2 are SGHAT and FQNNGV. CDR3 in DNA: TGTGCCAGCAAAGGGCCATTCACAGATACGCAGTATTTT. Translated: CASKGPFTDTQYF. Drawing the rest from reference TRBV11-2 and TRBJ2-3, the complete variable domain is EAGVAQSPRYKIIEKRQSVAFWCNPISGHATLYWYQQILGQGPKLLIQFQNNGVVDDSQLPKDRFSAERLKGVDSTLKIQPAKLEDSAVYLCASKGPFTDTQYFGPGTRLTVL.

This sequence joins TRBV12-3 or TRBV12-4 and TRBJ2-5; D gene uncertain. V was cut by 6 bases and J by 1 base, with 18 bases left in between. The CDR3 consists of 16 residues. The CDR3 loop reads CASSPVPPRVQETQYF. CDR3 sequence (DNA): TGTGCCAGCAGCCCGGTTCCACCCCGGGTCCAAGAGACCCAGTACTTC.

This clonotype was recorded many times. V and J are TRBV6-2 or TRBV6-3 and TRBJ2-1; D is ambiguous. The CDR3 sequence is 12 residues long. In germline, CDR1 is MNHEY, CDR2 SVGEGT. Deletions cut 2 bases from V and 5 bases from J, with 4 bases between. The CDR3: CASSYPHNEQFF. The CDR3 DNA is TGTGCCAGCAGTTACCCCCACAATGAGCAGTTCTTC.

The rearrangement joins TRBV20-1 to TRBJ1-2; D is perhaps TRBD1 (5 bases). The ends were cut back, 5 bases at V and 5 bases at J, with 15 bases in the middle. The CDR3 spans 13 residues. Looked up from germline, CDR1 is DFQATT and CDR2 is SNEGSKA (reference sequence). CDR3 sequence reads: CSAYLGTDYGYTF. The CDR3 bases are TGCAGTGCTTACCTCGGGACTGATTATGGCTACACCTTC.

This sequence joins TRBV2 and TRBJ1-2; D remains ambiguous. V lost 7 bases and J lost 6, with 12 bases in between. Germline assignment: CDR1 SNHLY and CDR2 FYNNEI. The CDR3 loop spans 12 amino acids. The chain's CDR3 is CASKGLGDGYTF. The CDR3 coding sequence is TGTGCCAGCAAGGGCCTGGGTGATGGCTACACCTTC. Looking up the rest from reference TRBV2 and TRBJ1-2 gives the full variable domain: EPEVTQTPSHQVTQMGQEVILRCVPISNHLYFYWYRQILGQKVEFLVSFYNNEISEKSEIFDDQFSVERPDGSNFTLKIRSTKLEDSAMYFCASKGLGDGYTFGSGTRLTVV.

This clonotype was seen only a few times. The rearrangement links TRBV19 to TRBJ2-2; 9 bases agree with TRBD1. Germline values: CDR1 LNHDA, CDR2 SQIVND (reference sequence). The trim removed 6 bases at V and 0 bases at J, leaving 2 bases unmatched. This CDR3 region has 15 residues. CDR3 amino acids: CASRQGATNTGELFF. DNA for the CDR3: TGTGCCAGTAGACAGGGGGCGACGAACACCGGGGAGCTGTTTTTT.

This clonotype was recorded at least ten times. The chain recombines TRBV9 with TRBJ2-7; D is possibly TRBD2 (7 bases). CDR1 is SGDLS and CDR2 is YYNGEE in the germline V gene. The ends were cut back, 0 bases at V and 3 bases at J, with 16 bases in the middle. CDR3 length: 16 residues. The chain's CDR3 is CASSVDRGGSLYEQYF. The CDR3 DNA reads as TGTGCCAGCAGCGTAGACCGCGGGGGCTCTCTCTACGAGCAGTACTTC.

The chain employs TRBV12-5 and TRBJ2-1; D is unclear. The CDR3 sequence is 13 residues long. The ends were cut back, 3 bases at V and 6 bases at J, with 9 bases in the middle. Germline CDR1 reads LGHNT; CDR2 reads FRNRAP. CDR3 DNA: TGTGCTAGTGGTTTAGCCTACTCCAATGAGCAGTTCTTC. Translation: CASGLAYSNEQFF.

This clonotype came up a few times. This sequence joins TRBV7-2 and TRBJ2-3, with 13 bases identical to TRBD2. CDR3 length equals 17 residues. V was pared by 8 bases and J by 2 bases, with 10 bases of the junction left unmatched. The germline V gene encodes CDR1 SGHTA and CDR2 FQGNSA. CDR3 nucleotides: TGTGCCAGCCGTTCTTCGACTAGCGGGGGGTACACAGATACGCAGTATTTT. Translated, it gives CASRSSTSGGYTDTQYF. Drawing the rest from reference TRBV7-2 and TRBJ2-3, the complete variable domain is GAGVSQSPSNKVTEKGKDVELRCDPISGHTALYWYRQSLGQGLEFLIYFQGNSAPDKSGLPSDRFSAERTGGSVSTLTIQRTQQEDSAVYLCASRSSTSGGYTDTQYFGPGTRLTVL.

This clonotype was detected ten times or more. This rearrangement joins TRBV12-3 or TRBV12-4 to TRBJ2-1; TRBD2 might be the D (5 bases). CDR3 length equals 14 residues. Trimming shortened V by 4 bases and J by 8 bases, and 15 bases separated the two germline ends. CDR3 nucleotide sequence: TGTGCCAGCAGTTCCTCCAGGACTGCGCATGAGCAGTTCTTC. Protein sequence: CASSSSRTAHEQFF.

The rearrangement uses TRBV6-5 and TRBJ2-3; weak D call: TRBD2 (6 bases). The V end lost 6 bases, the J end lost 2 bases, and 15 bases lay between the germline ends. The germline V gene encodes CDR1 MNHEY and CDR2 SVGAGI. CDR3 length: 15 amino acids. CDR3 sequence: CASRTRGTLTDTQYF. CDR3 coding DNA: TGTGCCAGCAGGACCCGCGGGACTCTCACAGATACGCAGTATTTT.

Many counts were recorded for this clonotype. The genes are TRBV7-9 and TRBJ2-1; perhaps TRBD1 as D (7 bases). Germline V lookup: CDR1 SEHNR, CDR2 FQNEAQ (reference sequence). The V and J ends lost 4 bases and 1 base respectively, with 14 bases between them. The CDR3 consists of 16 residues. The CDR3 region is CASSSIRGESYNEQFF. The CDR3 DNA reads TGTGCCAGCAGCTCTATCAGGGGGGAGTCCTACAATGAGCAGTTCTTC.

This clonotype appeared many times. CDR3 sequence reads: CASSQDPGNQPQHF. The DNA for the CDR3 is TGCGCCAGCAGCCAAGATCCCGGCAATCAGCCCCAGCATTTT. The chain is built from TRBV4-1 and TRBJ1-5; D is uncertain. V gave up 0 bases and J gave up 2 bases, with 5 bases separating them. Germline V gene sequence: CDR1 MGHRA, CDR2 YSYEKL. This CDR3 has 14 residues.

The gene calls are TRBV2 and TRBJ2-7; possibly TRBD1 for D (6 bases). Germline V gene data show CDR1 as SNHLY and CDR2 as FYNNEI. This CDR3 has 13 residues. The V end was cut by 4 bases, the J end by 2 bases, with 9 bases between. This CDR3 reads CASSVQGTYEQYV. CDR3 nucleotide sequence: TGTGCCAGCAGTGTACAGGGCACCTACGAGCAGTACGTC.

This clonotype was observed a few times. The chain has TRBV6-5 and TRBJ2-1; D is undetermined. Per the germline V gene, CDR1 is MNHEY and CDR2 is SVGAGI. The V and J ends lost 5 bases and 3 bases respectively, with 8 bases between them. This CDR3 has 13 amino acids. CDR3 protein: CASSGSGYNEQFF. CDR3 sequence (DNA): TGTGCCAGCAGTGGATCGGGCTACAATGAGCAGTTCTTC.

In its sample, this clonotype was seen many times. V and J are TRBV20-1 and TRBJ2-7, with 7 bases matching TRBD1. Germline CDR1 reads DFQATT; CDR2 reads SNEGSKA (reference sequence). The CDR3 spans 15 residues. After removal of 6 bases from V and 3 bases from J, the junction contained 14 bases not matched to a gene. For the CDR3, the DNA is TGCAGTGCACAGCCGGGACAGCTCCTGCTCTACGAGCAGTACGTC. Translated: CSAQPGQLLLYEQYV.

The V gene is TRBV5-1, the J gene TRBJ2-7; TRBD2 matches 10 bases. The CDR3 has 16 residues. Germline CDR1 reads SGHRS; CDR2 reads YFSETQ. V dropped 0 bases and J dropped 2; count of bases not matched to a gene: 5. CDR3 bases: TGCGCCAGCAGCTTGGGGCTCGGACTAGCGGCCTACGAGCAGTACTTC. Translating gives CASSLGLGLAAYEQYF.